A single sample is the source of the 23 T cell receptor beta chains below, sequenced in a study of control samples from healthy donors and cancer patients. Profiling relied on immunoSEQ multiplex PCR, and the TCRdb table lists in-frame clones only, not all of them. The sample carries about 50,000 clones, over 90% recorded once. The specimen sequenced was PBMCs. The receptors shown here come from a woman aged 50 to 60 with head and neck cancer.

The chain links TRBV5-1 to TRBJ2-7, with TRBD1 matching over 8 bases. The CDR3 runs 15 residues. Germline V gives CDR1 SGHRS, CDR2 YFSETQ. With V trimmed by 0 bases and J by 1 base, 3 bases remained unmatched. CDR3 coding DNA: TGCGCCAGCAGCTTGGTTTGGACAGGGTCCTACGAGCAGTACTTC. It is translated as CASSLVWTGSYEQYF.

The DNA of the CDR3 is TGTGCCAGCAGTTTAGGGCCTGAGACCCAGTACTTC. Translation gives CASSLGPETQYF. The rearrangement uses TRBV12-3 or TRBV12-4 and TRBJ2-5; D call uncertain. The CDR3 has 12 amino acids. V was cut by 1 base and J by 5 bases, with 5 bases left in between.

With regard to this clone: This sample also contains other DNA sequences that code for the same CDR3. The chain recombines TRBV27 with TRBJ2-7, with a possible D match to TRBD2 (5 bases). The CDR3 runs 13 residues. From germline, CDR1 is MNHEY and CDR2 SMNVEV (reference sequence). V shed 2 bases and J shed 3 bases, with 8 bases lying between them. CDR3 sequence (DNA): TGTGCCAGCAGTTTAAGAGGGAGCTACGAGCAGTACTTC. Its protein product is CASSLRGSYEQYF.

The chain recombines TRBV6-1 with TRBJ2-2; tentative D call: TRBD1 (5 bases). Germline V CDR1 and CDR2: MNHNS, SASEGT. V was shortened by 3 bases and J by 0 bases, with 14 bases between the two germline ends. This CDR3 comprises 17 residues. This CDR3 is CASSDRSGHANTGELFF. CDR3 DNA: TGTGCCAGCAGTGATCGGTCAGGACACGCGAACACCGGGGAGCTGTTTTTT.

The rearrangement joins TRBV14 to TRBJ2-7, with a possible D match to TRBD2 (6 bases). Germline V gene data show CDR1 as SGHDN and CDR2 as FVKESK. Trimming left V 7 bases short and J 1 base short, with 14 bases between. The CDR3 has 14 residues. The CDR3 sequence is CASNPGTPSYEQYF. In DNA, the CDR3 is TGTGCCAGCAATCCCGGGACTCCTTCCTACGAGCAGTACTTC.

V is TRBV30 and J is TRBJ1-1; possible D gene TRBD1, 5 bases. CDR1 GTSNPN and CDR2 SVGIG come from the germline V gene (reference sequence). The CDR3 length is 15 residues. V lost 5 bases and J lost 4, with 20 bases in between. The CDR3 region is CAWAGLGRRGTEAFF. As DNA, the CDR3 is TGTGCCTGGGCAGGGTTGGGGCGTCGAGGCACTGAAGCTTTCTTT.

The rearrangement joins TRBV28 to TRBJ1-3, with D perhaps matching TRBD1 (6 bases). Looked up from germline, CDR1 is MDHEN and CDR2 is SYDVKM. V gave up 9 bases and J gave up 0 bases, with 9 bases separating them. CDR3 length: 13 residues. The CDR3 loop is CASLQGSGNTIYF. CDR3 nucleotides: TGTGCCAGTTTACAGGGCTCTGGAAACACCATATATTTT.

The chain recombines TRBV12-3 or TRBV12-4 with TRBJ2-7, with TRBD1 as a possible D gene (5 bases). This CDR3 has 12 residues. V was cut by 5 bases and J by 3 bases, with 8 bases left in between. This CDR3 reads CASSRDSYEQYF. CDR3 bases: TGTGCCAGCAGTCGAGACAGCTACGAGCAGTACTTC.

The chain combines TRBV30 with TRBJ1-1; D unresolved. Trimming removed 3 bases at V and 0 bases at J, with 8 bases between. The CDR3 is 13 amino acids. Germline V CDR1 and CDR2: GTSNPN, SVGIG (reference sequence). The CDR3 region is CAWSAVMNTEAFF. The CDR3 region has the DNA TGTGCCTGGAGCGCAGTTATGAACACTGAAGCTTTCTTT.

The chain uses TRBV15 and TRBJ2-7; D not resolved. Per the germline V gene, CDR1 is LNHNV and CDR2 is YYDKDF (reference sequence). This CDR3 spans 12 amino acids. Trimming removed 0 bases from V and 3 bases from J, with 3 bases in between. The CDR3 nucleotides read TGTGCCACCAGCAGAGACAGCTACGAGCAGTACTTC. Its translation is CATSRDSYEQYF.

This chain uses TRBV7-2 with TRBJ1-2; 9 bases map to TRBD1. Trimming cost V 2 bases and J 4 bases; bases outside gene matches: 8. Germline-derived CDR1 and CDR2 are SGHTA and FQGNSA. The CDR3 runs 16 residues. The CDR3 spells CASSLNRGRTSYGYTF. Here the CDR3 DNA reads TGTGCCAGCAGCTTAAACAGGGGGCGCACATCCTATGGCTACACCTTC.

The sample holds one count of this clone. The V and J genes are TRBV2 and TRBJ2-7; D gene uncertain. The V gene's germline CDR1 is SNHLY and CDR2 FYNNEI. CDR3 length: 12 residues. V was cut by 4 bases and J by 3 bases, with 7 bases left in between. The CDR3 nucleotides read TGTGCCAGCAGTGTGCCGGGCTACGAGCAGTACTTC. This encodes CASSVPGYEQYF.

The chain carries TRBV24-1 and TRBJ2-1; a possible D gene is TRBD2 (5 bases). This CDR3 spans 14 amino acids. CDR1 is KGHDR, CDR2 SFDVKD, per germline. Trimming shortened V by 9 bases and J by 8 bases, and 19 bases separated the two germline ends. The CDR3 bases are TGTGCCACCCCACTGCTGAGAGGGAACCATGAGCAGTTCTTC. This sequence encodes CATPLLRGNHEQFF.

The chain joins TRBV4-3 to TRBJ2-3, with D hard to call. Between the trimmed V and J ends, which lost 0 bases and 0 bases, there was a span of 4 bases. This CDR3 has 14 residues. Per germline, CDR1 LGHNA and CDR2 YSLEER. The CDR3 DNA is TGCGCCAGCAGCCAAGATGTCAGCACAGATACGCAGTATTTT. Its translation: CASSQDVSTDTQYF.

V and J are TRBV7-8 and TRBJ2-2, with a weak D call TRBD2 (6 bases). The CDR3 spans 15 residues. The germline CDR1 and CDR2 sequences are SGHVS and FQNEAQ. V gave up 6 bases and J gave up 1 base, with 12 bases separating them. The CDR3 nucleotides read TGTGCCAGCAGGGGACTGGGCGGGAACACCGGGGAGCTGTTTTTT. Amino acid sequence: CASRGLGGNTGELFF.

The chain recombines TRBV11-2 with TRBJ2-1, with 16 positions matching TRBD2. CDR3 length equals 18 residues. Looked up from germline, CDR1 is SGHAT and CDR2 is FQNNGV. The V segment lost 5 bases and the J segment 1 base; nucleotides outside the gene matches: 5. The CDR3, as DNA: TGTGCCAGCAGCCCAGGGACTAGCGGGGGGGCGTCCTACAATGAGCAGTTCTTC. Amino acids: CASSPGTSGGASYNEQFF.

The table lists this clone with a few counts. V and J are TRBV7-9 and TRBJ1-2, with D possibly matching TRBD1 (6 bases). Trimming removed 5 bases from V and 8 bases from J, with 21 bases in between. CDR1 and CDR2 from the germline V gene are SEHNR and FQNEAQ (reference sequence). The CDR3 contains 15 residues. The DNA of the CDR3 is TGTGCCAGCAGCCCCCCACAGGGAGTTGTTCACGGCTACACCTTC. It is translated as CASSPPQGVVHGYTF.

The genes are TRBV6-2 or TRBV6-3 and TRBJ1-1; no clear D gene. Germline CDR1 and CDR2: MNHEY and SVGEGT. The ends were cut back, 1 base at V and 7 bases at J, with 16 bases in the middle. There are 15 residues in the CDR3. The CDR3 region has the DNA TGTGCCAGCAGTTACTATGTCAGACGTGAGGATGAAGCTTTCTTT. Amino acids: CASSYYVRREDEAFF.

Here the CDR3 DNA reads TGCGCCAGCAGCCAATCTTGGGACAGGGGAAACACCGGGGAGCTGTTTTTT. Its translation: CASSQSWDRGNTGELFF. The chain joins TRBV4-3 to TRBJ2-2; the match to TRBD1 covers 10 bases. Germline V lookup: CDR1 LGHNA, CDR2 YSLEER. The CDR3 consists of 17 residues. J was trimmed by 2 bases and V by 2 bases; bases with no gene match: 5.

This chain links TRBV5-5 with TRBJ2-7, with TRBD2 matching 8 bases. The CDR3 spans 16 residues. With 0 bases clipped from V and 4 bases from J, the junction kept 9 bases outside the gene matches. The germline V gene has CDR1 SGHKS and CDR2 YYEKEE (reference sequence). CDR3 sequence reads: CASSLVRLAGYYEQYF. The CDR3 nucleotides read TGTGCCAGCAGCTTGGTTAGGCTAGCGGGTTATTACGAGCAGTACTTC.

The V and J genes are TRBV18 and TRBJ2-1; TRBD2 matches 7 bases. The CDR3 loop spans 14 amino acids. CDR1 KGHSH and CDR2 LQKENI come from the germline V gene. V shed 4 bases and J 4 bases; nucleotides not matched to a gene: 4. The CDR3 DNA sequence: TGTGCCAGCTCACGTCTAGCGGATTACAATGAGCAGTTCTTC. Its translation is CASSRLADYNEQFF.

The chain is built from TRBV7-9 and TRBJ2-3; D possibly corresponds to TRBD1 (6 bases). The germline gives CDR1 SEHNR, CDR2 FQNEAQ (reference sequence). V lost 5 bases to trimming and J lost 6 bases, with 12 bases between them. This CDR3 is built from 13 residues. CDR3: CASSHGQSDTQYF. The CDR3 DNA reads as TGTGCCAGCAGCCACGGACAGTCCGATACGCAGTATTTT.

The V and J genes are TRBV28 and TRBJ1-4; D is ambiguous. Germline V gives CDR1 MDHEN, CDR2 SYDVKM. Trimming left V 5 bases short and J 5 bases short, with 24 bases between. There are 18 residues in the CDR3. DNA for the CDR3: TGTGCCAGCAGTCTTGATACCAGGTTTCGTGTCCGGAATGAAAAACTGTTTTTT. It translates to CASSLDTRFRVRNEKLFF. The whole variable domain, remainder taken from reference TRBV28 and TRBJ1-4, is DVKVTQSSRYLVKRTGEKVFLECVQDMDHENMFWYRQDPGLGLRLIYFSYDVKMKEKGDIPEGYSVSREKKERFSLILESASTNQTSMYLCASSLDTRFRVRNEKLFFGSGTQLSVL.